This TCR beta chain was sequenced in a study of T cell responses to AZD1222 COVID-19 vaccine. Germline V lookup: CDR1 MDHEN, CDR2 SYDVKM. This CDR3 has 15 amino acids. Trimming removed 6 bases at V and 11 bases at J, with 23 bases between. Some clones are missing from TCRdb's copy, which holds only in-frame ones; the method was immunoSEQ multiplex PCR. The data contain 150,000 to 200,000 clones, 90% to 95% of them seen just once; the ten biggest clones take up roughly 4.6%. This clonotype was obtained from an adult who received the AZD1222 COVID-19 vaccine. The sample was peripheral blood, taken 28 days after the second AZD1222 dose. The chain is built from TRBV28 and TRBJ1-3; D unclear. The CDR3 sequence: CASSSGPMRGNAIYF. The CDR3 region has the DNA TGTGCCAGCAGCTCCGGACCGATGCGTGGGAACGCCATATATTTT.